The T cell receptor (beta chain) described here comes from a study of blood T cell repertoires in COVID-19. Original data processing: Estimation of nucleated cell counts was performed using reference gene primer amplification. Method: immunoSEQ multiplex PCR; TCRdb's copy keeps in-frame clones and lacks some. The V and J calls and clone size were taken over from that table, and D and trimming were inferred from the DNA. The sample includes about 180,000 clones, roughly 85% of them seen just once. Participants were aged roughly 18 to 100 years from roughly 25 US areas. Participants were placed into cohorts based on the clinical history they reported. Cohort 3 donors were reported recovered after two negative PCRs, clearance, or symptom resolution. V trimming: 5 bases; J trimming: 4 bases; junction bases outside the gene matches: 7. CDR3 size: 14 residues. Germline CDR1 MGHDK, CDR2 SYGVNS.

This chain joins TRBV25-1 and TRBJ1-1; 7 nucleotides line up with TRBD1. Sequences were obtained from PBMCs or T cells enriched from blood (not recorded which). The receptor was isolated from a middle-aged man who had recovered from COVID-19. CDR3 DNA: TGTGCCAGCAGTACGACAGGGTTGGGCACTGAAGCTTTCTTT. Translation: CASSTTGLGTEAFF.